The 27 T cell receptor beta chains listed next were all sequenced from one sample in a study of shared clonotypes between healthy human individuals. Only in-frame clones appear in the TCRdb table, and some are missing; sequencing was by immunoSEQ multiplex PCR. The table records about 1 million clones, around 82% of them present only once. The sample taken for sequencing was memory CD4+ T cells from PBMCs. The subset is: CD45RA-negative fraction. The receptors were gathered from a man younger than 35 in good health. Some clones in this sample may be carry-over from other donors' samples.

This rearrangement joins TRBV7-8 to TRBJ1-1; D is ambiguous. The CDR3 has 12 amino acids. The germline gives CDR1 SGHVS, CDR2 FQNEAQ. The ends were cut back, 5 bases at V and 5 bases at J, with 9 bases in the middle. The DNA for the CDR3 is TGTGCCAGCAGCCTATCAGAAACTGAAGCTTTCTTT. It is translated as CASSLSETEAFF.

In its sample, this clone was seen many times. This rearrangement joins TRBV7-2 to TRBJ1-2; D uncertain. Germline values: CDR1 SGHTA, CDR2 FQGNSA. CDR3 length: 13 residues. V was clipped by 5 bases and J by 2 bases, with 9 bases between them. The CDR3 DNA reads TGTGCCAGCAGCCGGACTGCCAACTATGGCTACACCTTC. It encodes CASSRTANYGYTF.

The V gene is TRBV5-1, the J gene TRBJ2-7; 13 bases map to TRBD2. Germline trimming cut 4 bases from V and 9 bases from J; bases unmatched to any gene: 16. Germline CDR1 is SGHRS and CDR2 is YFSETQ. The CDR3 has 17 residues. The CDR3 is CASSEGPGLAGSRGQYF. CDR3 nucleotides: TGCGCCAGCAGCGAGGGCCCGGGACTAGCGGGATCCAGGGGGCAGTACTTC.

Only a few counts were recorded for this clone. The CDR3 region is CASSFTQGNTEAFF. The CDR3 DNA sequence: TGTGCCAGCAGCTTCACTCAGGGGAACACTGAAGCTTTCTTT. The chain links TRBV11-2 to TRBJ1-1; D is possibly TRBD1 (5 bases). Germline V gene data show CDR1 as SGHAT and CDR2 as FQNNGV. V was cut by 3 bases and J by 1 base, with 9 bases left in between. The CDR3 extends over 14 amino acids.

This chain joins TRBV11-1 and TRBJ2-1; 8 bases are shared with TRBD2. V lost 5 bases to trimming and J lost 6 bases; unmatched junction nucleotides: 6. The CDR3 covers 14 residues. Germline V gives CDR1 SGHAT, CDR2 FQDESV (reference sequence). The DNA for the CDR3 is TGTGCCAGCAGCAAGAGCGGGAGCGGCAATGAGCAGTTCTTC. Its protein product is CASSKSGSGNEQFF.

The genes are TRBV27 and TRBJ2-4, with TRBD1 matching over 9 bases. In germline, CDR1 is MNHEY, CDR2 SMNVEV (reference sequence). The V segment lost 8 bases and the J segment 1 base; nucleotides outside the gene matches: 6. This CDR3 spans 15 amino acids. CDR3 nucleotides: TGTGCCAGCTCAGGACAGGGGAGCGCCAAAAACATTCAGTACTTC. Translating gives CASSGQGSAKNIQYF.

This clone has a single count. This chain connects TRBV30 to TRBJ2-7, with a tentative D call TRBD2 (6 bases). Trimming removed 1 base at V and 3 bases at J, with 13 bases between. CDR1 GTSNPN and CDR2 SVGIG come from the germline V gene (reference sequence). The CDR3 is 14 residues long. Here the CDR3 DNA reads TGTGCCTGGAGTGGAACAGCCGGGGGCTACGAGCAGTACTTC. Protein product: CAWSGTAGGYEQYF.

The chain links TRBV7-9 to TRBJ2-4; 10 positions match TRBD2. CDR1 and CDR2 from the germline V gene are SEHNR and FQNEAQ (reference sequence). The CDR3 has 17 residues. The trim removed 5 bases at V and 0 bases at J, leaving 7 bases unmatched. The DNA of the CDR3 is TGTGCCAGCAGCGATAGGACTAGCGGACTAGCCAAAAACATTCAGTACTTC. This sequence encodes CASSDRTSGLAKNIQYF.

V and J are TRBV5-1 and TRBJ2-7; 12 bases are a match to TRBD1. V lost 4 bases and J lost 7; bases outside the gene matches: 9. The length of the CDR3 is 15 residues. Germline V gene sequence: CDR1 SGHRS, CDR2 YFSETQ. CDR3 protein: CASSDPGQGAGEQYF. CDR3 coding DNA: TGCGCCAGCAGCGATCCGGGACAGGGGGCCGGGGAGCAGTACTTC.

This chain links TRBV6-1 with TRBJ2-7; 7 bases are a match to TRBD2. CDR3 length equals 18 residues. J gave up 0 bases and V 3 bases, and 14 bases lay outside the gene matches. Germline loops: CDR1 MNHNS, CDR2 SASEGT. CDR3 DNA: TGTGCCAGCAGTGAGCGCCCTATGACTAGCCGACTCTCCTACGAGCAGTACTTC. It specifies CASSERPMTSRLSYEQYF.

V is TRBV19 and J is TRBJ2-1; 8 nucleotides agree with TRBD1. The CDR3 is 15 residues long. Germline V gene data show CDR1 as LNHDA and CDR2 as SQIVND (reference sequence). The J segment lost 4 bases and the V segment lost 6 bases, leaving 8 bases of the junction unmatched. The CDR3 coding sequence is TGTGCCAGTAGGGACGGACAGGGCCGGTACAATGAGCAGTTCTTC. Its translation: CASRDGQGRYNEQFF.

There are a few counts of this clone. The sample holds other DNA sequences that translate to the same CDR3. This chain connects TRBV7-2 to TRBJ1-3, with D hard to call. The CDR3 has 14 residues. V lost 3 bases and J lost 0, with 6 bases in between. Germline V gene lookup returns CDR1 SGHTA and CDR2 FQGNSA. CDR3 coding DNA: TGTGCCAGCAGCTTGAGTTACTCTGGAAACACCATATATTTT. Its translation is CASSLSYSGNTIYF. The full variable domain, in which reference TRBV7-2 and TRBJ1-3 provide the parts outside the CDR3, is GAGVSQSPSNKVTEKGKDVELRCDPISGHTALYWYRQSLGQGLEFLIYFQGNSAPDKSGLPSDRFSAERTGGSVSTLTIQRTQQEDSAVYLCASSLSYSGNTIYFGEGSWLTVV.

The V and J genes are TRBV9 and TRBJ1-2; possible D gene TRBD1, 6 bases. The ends were cut back, 0 bases at V and 2 bases at J, with 17 bases in the middle. The CDR3 spans 17 residues. Germline V CDR1 and CDR2: SGDLS, YYNGEE. For the CDR3, the DNA is TGTGCCAGCAGCGTAGAGGGGGGCAGTAGAAGGAACTATGGCTACACCTTC. Its protein product is CASSVEGGSRRNYGYTF.

The rearrangement joins TRBV10-3 to TRBJ1-2, with TRBD1 matching over 8 bases. Germline V CDR1 and CDR2: ENHRY, SYGVKD. Trimming removed 10 bases from V and 7 bases from J; junction bases left unmatched: 5. CDR3 length equals 11 residues. This chain's CDR3 is CATTGGRGYTF. DNA of the CDR3: TGTGCCACAACAGGGGGACGTGGCTACACCTTC.

The gene calls are TRBV2 and TRBJ2-2; TRBD2 is a possible D gene (6 bases). CDR1 is SNHLY, CDR2 FYNNEI, per germline. V lost 10 bases and J 5 bases, leaving 20 bases between the germline ends. CDR3 length equals 15 residues. The CDR3 DNA reads TGTGCCACCACTGGAGGGAGTGGGTGGACCGGGGAGCTGTTTTTT. Encoded protein: CATTGGSGWTGELFF.

The rearrangement joins TRBV7-2 to TRBJ1-2, with 9 bases matching TRBD1. From germline, CDR1 is SGHTA and CDR2 FQGNSA. There are 14 residues in the CDR3. The V and J ends lost 5 bases and 6 bases, in that order; junction bases with no gene match: 7. In nucleotides, the CDR3 is TGTGCCAGCAGCCCGACCGGGACAGGGAATGGCTACACCTTC. This translates into CASSPTGTGNGYTF.

There are a few counts of this clone. Written as DNA, the CDR3 is TGTGCCAGCAGCGCCCTCCAAGAGACCCAGTACTTC. This codes for CASSALQETQYF. This chain uses TRBV7-3 with TRBJ2-5; no clear D. The CDR3 contains 12 residues. V lost 5 bases and J lost 1, with 5 bases in between. The germline gives CDR1 SGHTA, CDR2 FQGTGA. Complete variable domain (other parts from reference TRBV7-3 and TRBJ2-5): GAGVSQTPSNKVTEKGKYVELRCDPISGHTALYWYRQSLGQGPEFLIYFQGTGAADDSGLPNDRFFAVRPEGSVSTLKIQRTERGDSAVYLCASSALQETQYFGPGTRLLVL.

The chain uses TRBV29-1 and TRBJ2-1, with D uncertain. CDR3 length: 13 amino acids. The germline V gene has CDR1 SQVTM and CDR2 ANQGSEA. V lost 4 bases, J lost 0 bases, and 7 bases lay in between. The CDR3 nucleotides are TGCAGCGTTGCGTTAAGCTCCTACAATGAGCAGTTCTTC. It codes for CSVALSSYNEQFF.

This chain links TRBV10-3 with TRBJ2-3, with no clear D. CDR1 is ENHRY and CDR2 is SYGVKD in the germline V gene. The CDR3 contains 12 residues. Trimming removed 3 bases from V and 1 base from J, with 2 bases in between. The CDR3 region is CAISDGTDTQYF. CDR3 DNA: TGTGCCATCAGTGATGGCACAGATACGCAGTATTTT.

This clone appeared a few times. The genes are TRBV4-1 and TRBJ1-1; D gene unclear. This CDR3 contains 13 residues. V lost 4 bases to trimming and J lost 7 bases, with 13 bases between them. Germline V lookup: CDR1 MGHRA, CDR2 YSYEKL. The CDR3: CASSLILGDEAFF. In DNA form, the CDR3 reads TGCGCCAGCAGCCTGATATTGGGTGATGAAGCTTTCTTT.

Turning to this clone: The sample contains more than one DNA sequence encoding this CDR3. V is TRBV9 and J is TRBJ2-5, with 12 positions matching TRBD2. The CDR3 is 15 amino acids. The germline V gene encodes CDR1 SGDLS and CDR2 YYNGEE. The V gene end was trimmed by 4 bases and the J gene end by 3 bases; junction bases not matched to a gene: 4. CDR3 DNA: TGTGCCAGCAGCCCTCGACTAGCGGGAGAAGAGACCCAGTACTTC. It yields the protein CASSPRLAGEETQYF. Full variable domain (missing parts from reference TRBV9 and TRBJ2-5): DSGVTQTPKHLITATGQRVTLRCSPRSGDLSVYWYQQSLDQGLQFLIQYYNGEERAKGNILERFSAQQFPDLHSELNLSSLELGDSALYFCASSPRLAGEETQYFGPGTRLLVL.

CDR3 sequence: CASSPHSGRANNEQFF. In nucleotides, the CDR3 is TGTGCCAGCAGTCCCCATAGCGGGAGGGCTAACAATGAGCAGTTCTTC. The V gene is TRBV28, the J gene TRBJ2-1; 11 bases line up with TRBD2. Trimming at V came to 5 bases and at J to 5 bases, leaving 8 bases not matched to a gene. CDR1 is MDHEN and CDR2 is SYDVKM in the germline V gene. CDR3 size: 16 residues.

Only one count was recorded for this clone. The gene calls are TRBV11-2 and TRBJ2-1; TRBD2 matches at 10 bases. This CDR3 region has 15 residues. Unmatched junction bases numbered 4, after V lost 5 bases and J lost 3 bases. In germline, CDR1 is SGHAT, CDR2 FQNNGV. CDR3 region: CASSPLAGFYNEQFF. The CDR3 coding sequence is TGTGCCAGCAGCCCACTAGCGGGATTCTACAATGAGCAGTTCTTC.

The gene calls are TRBV11-2 and TRBJ1-2; D unresolved. Germline V gene sequence: CDR1 SGHAT, CDR2 FQNNGV. The CDR3 consists of 15 residues. Trimming cost V 0 bases and J 8 bases, with 16 bases left between them. CDR3 sequence reads: CASSLEFRGSGGYTF. The CDR3 DNA follows: TGTGCCAGCAGCTTAGAATTTAGAGGGTCCGGGGGCTACACCTTC. Drawing the rest from reference TRBV11-2 and TRBJ1-2, the complete variable domain is EAGVAQSPRYKIIEKRQSVAFWCNPISGHATLYWYQQILGQGPKLLIQFQNNGVVDDSQLPKDRFSAERLKGVDSTLKIQPAKLEDSAVYLCASSLEFRGSGGYTFGSGTRLTVV.

This chain joins TRBV11-2 and TRBJ1-3; D call uncertain. Germline V lookup: CDR1 SGHAT, CDR2 FQNNGV. The V gene lost 2 bases and the J gene lost 8 bases, with 10 bases spanning the gap. This CDR3 comprises 13 residues. The CDR3 loop reads CASSLWQADTIYF. CDR3 coding DNA: TGTGCCAGCAGCTTATGGCAGGCTGACACCATATATTTT.

This chain links TRBV11-3 with TRBJ1-1, with D unresolved. This CDR3 region has 16 residues. Germline V gene data show CDR1 as SGHNT and CDR2 as YENEEA. The germline V and J ends were trimmed by 5 bases and 0 bases, with 16 bases remaining between them. CDR3: CASSLYAALMNTEAFF. In nucleotides, the CDR3 is TGTGCCAGCAGCCTCTATGCAGCCTTAATGAACACTGAAGCTTTCTTT.

The V gene is TRBV15, the J gene TRBJ1-5, with unresolved D. With 0 bases removed from V and 1 base from J, the gap between germline ends came to 4 bases. This CDR3 has 14 residues. The germline V gene encodes CDR1 LNHNV and CDR2 YYDKDF (reference sequence). This CDR3 is CATSRDPSNQPQHF. CDR3 in DNA: TGTGCCACCAGCAGAGACCCCAGCAATCAGCCCCAGCATTTT.